A single sample is the source of the 4 T cell receptor beta chains below, sequenced in a study of CD8 T cells in ankylosing spondylitis. Regarding the study as a whole: A motif in TCR beta, a set of eight highly homologous variants, appeared characteristic of ankylosing spondylitis blood.

TCRdb processed the 5' RACE reads anew with MiXCR; each CDR3 protein has one entry. This sample has some 840,000 distinct CDR3 sequences, with roughly 12% found just once. No antigens are known for them. Sequencing was done on a sample of blood, either unsorted or a sorted T cell fraction (not recorded which). The receptor source for this set is a male donor with ankylosing spondylitis.

The rearrangement joins TRBV18 to TRBJ2-6; TRBD1 matches 7 bases. Germline lookup yields CDR1 KGHSH and CDR2 LQKENI. This CDR3 contains 18 residues. The V segment lost 4 bases and the J segment 2 bases; nucleotides outside the gene matches: 11. CDR3 nucleotides: TGTGCCAGCTCACAACCGGGACAGAAATTTGCTGGGGCCAACGTCCTGACTTTC. Translated: CASSQPGQKFAGANVLTF.

Concerning this clonotype: A read error may produce the germline difference seen at one junction end. J is TRBJ2-5 and V is TRBV10-3, with D possibly matching TRBD2 (6 bases). Germline V gene data show CDR1 as ENHRY and CDR2 as SYGVKD. The CDR3 totals 13 residues. The DNA of the CDR3 is TGTGACATCAGTGGGGACTTTCAAGAGACCCAGTACTTC. This translates into CDISGDFQETQYF.

The gene calls are TRBV19 and TRBJ2-1; 9 nucleotides agree with TRBD1. Germline values: CDR1 LNHDA, CDR2 SQIVND (reference sequence). The trim removed 5 bases at V and 4 bases at J, leaving 6 bases unmatched. This CDR3 comprises 15 residues. In nucleotides, the CDR3 is TGTGCCAGTAGTTCCGCCGGGACAGGGTACAATGAGCAGTTCTTC. Its translation is CASSSAGTGYNEQFF. The entire variable domain, with the rest obtained from reference TRBV19 and TRBJ2-1, is as follows: DGGITQSPKYLFRKEGQNVTLSCEQNLNHDAMYWYRQDPGQGLRLIYYSQIVNDFQKGDIAEGYSVSREKKESFPLTVTSAQKNPTAFYLCASSSAGTGYNEQFFGPGTRLTVL.

The J gene is TRBJ1-2, the V gene TRBV7-2; 7 bases line up with TRBD1. CDR3 length: 14 residues. Trimming removed 5 bases from V and 3 bases from J; junction bases left unmatched: 6. CDR1 is SGHTA and CDR2 is FQGNSA in the germline V gene. The CDR3 is CASSDRTGDYGYTF. As DNA, the CDR3 is TGTGCCAGCAGCGATCGGACAGGCGACTATGGCTACACCTTC. The full variable domain, rest sourced from reference TRBV7-2 and TRBJ1-2, is GAGVSQSPSNKVTEKGKDVELRCDPISGHTALYWYRQSLGQGLEFLIYFQGNSAPDKSGLPSDRFSAERTGGSVSTLTIQRTQQEDSAVYLCASSDRTGDYGYTFGSGTRLTVV.